This entry lists 2 T cell receptor beta chains sequenced from one sample in a study of blood T cells in healthy people across ages. Together with a sample-barcoded 5' primer, a J-beta primer mix was included in a second PCR lasting about 7 to 11 cycles. TCRdb re-analysed the 5' RACE reads in MiXCR, keeping a single row per CDR3 protein. This table has more than 800,000 distinct CDR3 sequences, around 26% appearing once. The sample taken for sequencing was blood. The receptors stem from a woman of 80 years or more in good health.

This clonotype was seen a handful of times. The chain couples TRBV18 to TRBJ2-1; 8 nucleotides match TRBD2. Per the germline V gene, CDR1 is KGHSH and CDR2 is LQKENI. The CDR3 sequence is 15 residues long. V lost 3 bases, J lost 3 bases, and 4 bases stayed unmatched. The chain's CDR3 is CASSPGLGLYNEQFF. The CDR3 coding sequence is TGTGCCAGCTCACCGGGACTAGGACTCTACAATGAGCAGTTCTTC. Using reference TRBV18 and TRBJ2-1 for the parts outside the CDR3, the full variable domain is NAGVMQNPRHLVRRRGQEARLRCSPMKGHSHVYWYRQLPEEGLKFMVYLQKENIIDESGMPKERFSAEFPKEGPSILRIQQVVRGDSAAYFCASSPGLGLYNEQFFGPGTRLTVL.

The chain links TRBV7-2 to TRBJ2-5; D uncertain. V lost 4 bases and J 2 bases, leaving 11 bases between the germline ends. The CDR3 is 14 residues long. Germline CDR1 is SGHTA and CDR2 is FQGNSA. CDR3 DNA sequence: TGTGCCAGCAGCTGGCTTGGTGGGCAAGAGACCCAGTACTTC. It codes for CASSWLGGQETQYF.